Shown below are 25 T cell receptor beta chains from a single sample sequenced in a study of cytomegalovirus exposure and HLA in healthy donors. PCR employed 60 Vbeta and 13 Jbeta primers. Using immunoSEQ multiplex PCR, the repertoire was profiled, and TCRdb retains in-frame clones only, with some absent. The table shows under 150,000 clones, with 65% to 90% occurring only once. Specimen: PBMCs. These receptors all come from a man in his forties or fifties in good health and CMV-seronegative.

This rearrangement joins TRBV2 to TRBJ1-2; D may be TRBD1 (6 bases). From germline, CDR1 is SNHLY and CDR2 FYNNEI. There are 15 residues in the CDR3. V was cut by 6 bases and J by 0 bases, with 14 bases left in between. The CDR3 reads CASRLGASANYGYTF. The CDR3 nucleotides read TGTGCCAGCAGATTGGGGGCAAGCGCTAACTATGGCTACACCTTC.

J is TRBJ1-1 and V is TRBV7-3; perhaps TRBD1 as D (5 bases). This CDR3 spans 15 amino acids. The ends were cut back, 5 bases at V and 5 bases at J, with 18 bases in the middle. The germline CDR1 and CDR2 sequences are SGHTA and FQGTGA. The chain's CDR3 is CASSPGGRAVTEAFF. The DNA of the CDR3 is TGTGCCAGCAGCCCAGGCGGCAGGGCAGTAACTGAAGCTTTCTTT.

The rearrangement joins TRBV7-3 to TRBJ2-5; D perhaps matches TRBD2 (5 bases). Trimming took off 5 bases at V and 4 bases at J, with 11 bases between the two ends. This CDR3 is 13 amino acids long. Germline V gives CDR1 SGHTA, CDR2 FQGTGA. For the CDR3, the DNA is TGTGCCAGCAGCCTCCTAGCTGGAGAGACCCAGTACTTC. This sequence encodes CASSLLAGETQYF.

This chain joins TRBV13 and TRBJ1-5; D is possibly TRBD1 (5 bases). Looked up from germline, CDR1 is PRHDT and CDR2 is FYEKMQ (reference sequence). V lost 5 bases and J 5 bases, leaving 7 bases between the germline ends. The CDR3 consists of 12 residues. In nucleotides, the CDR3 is TGTGCCAGCAGCAAAGGGGATCAGCCCCAGCATTTT. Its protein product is CASSKGDQPQHF.

CDR3 coding DNA: TGCGCCAGCAGCTTGGCGAGCGGGGTGGCCACCGGGGAGCTGTTTTTT. It yields the protein CASSLASGVATGELFF. The rearrangement joins TRBV5-1 to TRBJ2-2, with 7 bases aligning to TRBD2. Trimming took 0 bases from V and 4 from J; bases not matched to a gene: 6. CDR1 is SGHRS and CDR2 is YFSETQ in the germline V gene. The CDR3 is 16 amino acids.

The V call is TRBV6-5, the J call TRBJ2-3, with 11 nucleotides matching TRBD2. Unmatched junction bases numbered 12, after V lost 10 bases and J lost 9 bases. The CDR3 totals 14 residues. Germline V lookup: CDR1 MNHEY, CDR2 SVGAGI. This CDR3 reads CATSSGGPAGTQYF. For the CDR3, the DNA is TGTGCCACCTCTAGCGGGGGGCCGGCAGGGACGCAGTATTTT.

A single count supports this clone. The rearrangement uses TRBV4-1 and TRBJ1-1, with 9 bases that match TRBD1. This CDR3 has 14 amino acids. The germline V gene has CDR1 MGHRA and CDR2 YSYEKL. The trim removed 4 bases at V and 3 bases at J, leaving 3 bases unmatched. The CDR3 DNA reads TGCGCCAGCAGCCTGGGACAGGGTGACACTGAAGCTTTCTTT. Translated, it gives CASSLGQGDTEAFF.

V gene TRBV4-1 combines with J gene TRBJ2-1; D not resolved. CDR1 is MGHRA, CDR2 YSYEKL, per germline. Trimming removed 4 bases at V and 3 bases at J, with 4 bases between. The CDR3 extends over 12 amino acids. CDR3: CASSLIYNEQFF. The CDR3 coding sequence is TGCGCCAGCAGCCTTATCTACAATGAGCAGTTCTTC.

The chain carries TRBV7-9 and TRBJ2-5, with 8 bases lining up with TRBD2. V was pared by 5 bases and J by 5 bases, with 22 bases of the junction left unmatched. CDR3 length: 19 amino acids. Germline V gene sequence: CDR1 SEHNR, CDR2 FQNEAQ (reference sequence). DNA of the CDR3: TGTGCCAGCAGCCCTCCCGCGCATATGAGGGGCGGGGGGCCGGAGACCCAGTACTTC. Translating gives CASSPPAHMRGGGPETQYF.

The CDR3 DNA is TGTGCCAGTACCGACAGGGGATATGGCTACACCTTC. Its protein is CASTDRGYGYTF. The V and J genes are TRBV19 and TRBJ1-2; 8 bases match TRBD1. This CDR3 spans 12 amino acids. Losses at the gene ends were 7 bases for V and 5 bases for J; bases not matched to a gene: 3. The germline gives CDR1 LNHDA, CDR2 SQIVND (reference sequence). Full variable domain (remainder filled in from reference TRBV19 and TRBJ1-2): DGGITQSPKYLFRKEGQNVTLSCEQNLNHDAMYWYRQDPGQGLRLIYYSQIVNDFQKGDIAEGYSVSREKKESFPLTVTSAQKNPTAFYLCASTDRGYGYTFGSGTRLTVV.

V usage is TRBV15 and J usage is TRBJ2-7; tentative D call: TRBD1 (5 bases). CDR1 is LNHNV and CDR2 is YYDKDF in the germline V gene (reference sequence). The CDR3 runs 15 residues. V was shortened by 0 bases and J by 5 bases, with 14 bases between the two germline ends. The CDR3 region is CATSRDGADPHEQYF. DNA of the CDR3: TGTGCCACCAGCAGAGATGGGGCGGATCCTCACGAGCAGTACTTC. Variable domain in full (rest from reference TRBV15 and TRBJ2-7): DAMVIQNPRYQVTQFGKPVTLSCSQTLNHNVMYWYQQKSSQAPKLLFHYYDKDFNNEADTPDNFQSRRPNTSFCFLDIRSPGLGDTAMYLCATSRDGADPHEQYFGPGTRLTVT.

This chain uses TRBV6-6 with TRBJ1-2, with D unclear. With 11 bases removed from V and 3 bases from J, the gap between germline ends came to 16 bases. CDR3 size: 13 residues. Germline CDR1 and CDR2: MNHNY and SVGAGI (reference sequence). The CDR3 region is CASQPVGDYGYTF. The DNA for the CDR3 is TGTGCCTCTCAGCCGGTCGGGGACTATGGCTACACCTTC.

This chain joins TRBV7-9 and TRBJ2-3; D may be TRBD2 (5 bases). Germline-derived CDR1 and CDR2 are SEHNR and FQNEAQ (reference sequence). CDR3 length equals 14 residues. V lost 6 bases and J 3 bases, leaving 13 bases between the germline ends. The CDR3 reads CASSWTTGTDTQYF. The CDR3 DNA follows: TGTGCCAGCAGTTGGACCACGGGGACAGATACGCAGTATTTT.

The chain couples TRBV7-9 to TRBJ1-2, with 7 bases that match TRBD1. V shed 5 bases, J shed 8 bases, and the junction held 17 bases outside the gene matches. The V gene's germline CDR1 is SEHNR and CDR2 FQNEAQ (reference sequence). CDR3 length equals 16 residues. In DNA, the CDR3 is TGTGCCAGCAGCCCACCCGAGGGACAGACATTAACAGGCTACACCTTC. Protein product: CASSPPEGQTLTGYTF.

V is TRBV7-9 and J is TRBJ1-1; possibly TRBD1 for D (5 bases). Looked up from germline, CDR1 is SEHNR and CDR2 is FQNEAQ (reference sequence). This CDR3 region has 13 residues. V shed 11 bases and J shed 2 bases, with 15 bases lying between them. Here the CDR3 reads CAGTGDRNTEAFF. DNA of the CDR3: TGTGCCGGCACAGGTGACAGAAACACTGAAGCTTTCTTT.

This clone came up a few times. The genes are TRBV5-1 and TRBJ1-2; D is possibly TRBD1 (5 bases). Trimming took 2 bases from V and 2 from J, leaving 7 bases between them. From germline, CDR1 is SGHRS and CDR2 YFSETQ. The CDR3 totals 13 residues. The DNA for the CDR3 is TGCGCCAGCAGCTTCCAGGGCAACTATGGCTACACCTTC. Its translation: CASSFQGNYGYTF.

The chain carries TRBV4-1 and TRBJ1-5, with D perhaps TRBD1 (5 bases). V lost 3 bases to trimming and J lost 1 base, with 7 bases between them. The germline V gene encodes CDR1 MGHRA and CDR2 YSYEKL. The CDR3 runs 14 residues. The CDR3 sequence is CASSHRASNQPQHF. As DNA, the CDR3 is TGCGCCAGCAGCCACAGGGCAAGCAATCAGCCCCAGCATTTT.

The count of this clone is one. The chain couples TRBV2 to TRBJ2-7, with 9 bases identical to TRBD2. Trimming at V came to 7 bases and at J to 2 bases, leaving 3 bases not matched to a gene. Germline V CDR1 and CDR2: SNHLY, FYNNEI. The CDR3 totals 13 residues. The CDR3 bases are TGTGCCAGCAAGGCGGGGGGGCCCTACGAGCAGTACTTC. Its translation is CASKAGGPYEQYF.

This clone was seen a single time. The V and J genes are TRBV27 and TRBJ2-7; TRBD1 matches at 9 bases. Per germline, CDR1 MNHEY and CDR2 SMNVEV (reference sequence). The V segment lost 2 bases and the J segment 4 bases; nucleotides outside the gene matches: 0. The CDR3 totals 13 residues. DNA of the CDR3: TGTGCCAGCAGTTTAGACAGGGGGTACGAGCAGTACTTC. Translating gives CASSLDRGYEQYF.

The CDR3 loop is CASSEQGRNQPQHF. The CDR3 DNA sequence: TGTGCCAGCAGTGAACAGGGCCGCAATCAGCCCCAGCATTTT. The V gene is TRBV6-1, the J gene TRBJ1-5; D may be TRBD1 (5 bases). Trimming removed 2 bases at V and 2 bases at J, with 7 bases between. CDR1 and CDR2 (germline): MNHNS, SASEGT. CDR3 length equals 14 residues.

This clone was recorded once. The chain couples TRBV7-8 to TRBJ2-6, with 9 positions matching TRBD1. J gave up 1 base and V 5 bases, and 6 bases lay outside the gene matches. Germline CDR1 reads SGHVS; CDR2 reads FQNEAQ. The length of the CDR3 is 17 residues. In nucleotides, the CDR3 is TGTGCCAGCAGCCCCGGGACAGGGAGTTCTGGGGCCAACGTCCTGACTTTC. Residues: CASSPGTGSSGANVLTF.

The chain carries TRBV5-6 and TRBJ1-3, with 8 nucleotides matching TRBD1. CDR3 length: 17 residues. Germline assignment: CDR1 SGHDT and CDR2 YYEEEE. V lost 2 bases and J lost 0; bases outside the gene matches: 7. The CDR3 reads CASSFYRGTSSGNTIYF. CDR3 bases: TGTGCCAGCAGCTTCTACAGGGGGACGAGCTCTGGAAACACCATATATTTT.

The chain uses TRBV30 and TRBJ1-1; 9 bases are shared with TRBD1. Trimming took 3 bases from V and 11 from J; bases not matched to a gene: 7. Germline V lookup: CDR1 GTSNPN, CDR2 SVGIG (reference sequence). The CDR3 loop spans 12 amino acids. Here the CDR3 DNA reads TGTGCCTGGAGCCCGGACAGGGGACGGGCTTTCTTT. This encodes CAWSPDRGRAFF.

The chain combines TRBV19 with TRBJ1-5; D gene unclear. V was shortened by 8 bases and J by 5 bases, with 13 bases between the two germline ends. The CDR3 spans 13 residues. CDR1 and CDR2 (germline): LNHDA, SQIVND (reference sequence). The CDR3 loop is CASGTTAYQPQHF. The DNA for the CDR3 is TGTGCCAGTGGAACTACGGCGTATCAGCCCCAGCATTTT.

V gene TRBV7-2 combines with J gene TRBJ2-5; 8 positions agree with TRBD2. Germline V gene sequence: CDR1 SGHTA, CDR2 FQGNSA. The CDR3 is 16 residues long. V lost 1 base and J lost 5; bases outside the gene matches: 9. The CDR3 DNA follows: TGTGCCAGCAGCTTAGGTGGGACTAGAACGGGGGAGACCCAGTACTTC. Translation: CASSLGGTRTGETQYF.